The 31 T cell receptor beta chains presented below share a single source sample, sequenced in a study of brain T cells in children with intractable seizures. The data were produced by immunoSEQ multiplex PCR, yet TCRdb's version contains in-frame clones alone and is incomplete. The table has fewer than 85,000 clones, about 92% seen once. The sequences come from peripheral blood, collected at surgery. The receptors shown here come from a boy younger than two with tuberous sclerosis and intractable seizures.

This sequence joins TRBV5-1 and TRBJ1-3; 10 bases align to TRBD1. The J segment lost 5 bases and the V segment lost 0 bases, leaving 2 bases of the junction unmatched. CDR3 size: 15 residues. Looked up from germline, CDR1 is SGHRS and CDR2 is YFSETQ. The CDR3 region is CASSLGDRGRNTIYF. CDR3 nucleotides: TGCGCCAGCAGCTTGGGAGACAGGGGGCGAAACACCATATATTTT. Full variable domain (missing parts from reference TRBV5-1 and TRBJ1-3): KAGVTQTPRYLIKTRGQQVTLSCSPISGHRSVSWYQQTPGQGLQFLFEYFSETQRNKGNFPGRFSGRQFSNSRSEMNVSTLELGDSALYLCASSLGDRGRNTIYFGEGSWLTVV.

The gene calls are TRBV4-2 and TRBJ2-3; 12 nucleotides match TRBD2. In germline, CDR1 is LGHNA, CDR2 YNFKEQ. This CDR3 comprises 15 residues. V shed 3 bases and J 5 bases; nucleotides not matched to a gene: 3. DNA of the CDR3: TGTGCCAGCAGCCAGGAACTAGCGGGAGGAGATACGCAGTATTTT. It encodes CASSQELAGGDTQYF.

V gene TRBV11-2 combines with J gene TRBJ2-1; D is unresolved. The V gene's germline CDR1 is SGHAT and CDR2 FQNNGV. V was clipped by 1 base and J by 2 bases, with 15 bases between them. The CDR3 length is 17 residues. In nucleotides, the CDR3 is TGTGCCAGCAGCTTAGGGGTGTGGGGTTCCCCCTACAATGAGCAGTTCTTC. Protein: CASSLGVWGSPYNEQFF.

The chain carries TRBV19 and TRBJ2-3; no clear D. The V gene's germline CDR1 is LNHDA and CDR2 SQIVND (reference sequence). The CDR3 contains 14 residues. V was shortened by 5 bases and J by 0 bases, with 9 bases between the two germline ends. CDR3 sequence (DNA): TGTGCCAGTAGTCCAAAAAGGAGCACAGATACGCAGTATTTT. It encodes CASSPKRSTDTQYF.

This chain links TRBV5-8 with TRBJ1-2; the D is unclear. From germline, CDR1 is SGHTS and CDR2 YDEGEE. The CDR3 runs to 13 residues. Trimming stripped 7 bases from V and 2 bases from J, with 12 bases between. Here the CDR3 DNA reads TGTGCCAGCGGAAGGGCTAGGAACTATGGCTACACCTTC. Its protein product is CASGRARNYGYTF.

J is TRBJ2-3 and V is TRBV19; 11 positions match TRBD1. With 4 bases clipped from V and 3 bases from J, the junction kept 6 bases outside the gene matches. The CDR3 covers 16 residues. CDR1 and CDR2 from the germline V gene are LNHDA and SQIVND (reference sequence). The CDR3 loop is CASSTHGTGGTDTQYF. For the CDR3, the DNA is TGTGCCAGTAGTACGCACGGGACAGGGGGGACAGATACGCAGTATTTT.

The chain recombines TRBV5-6 with TRBJ2-3; TRBD1 aligns across 7 bases. The CDR3 extends over 16 amino acids. Germline V gives CDR1 SGHDT, CDR2 YYEEEE. V lost 5 bases to trimming and J lost 2 bases; unmatched junction nucleotides: 11. The CDR3 nucleotides read TGTGCCAGCAGAGTAAGGTCAGGGGGTAACACAGATACGCAGTATTTT. Translated: CASRVRSGGNTDTQYF. Supplemented by reference TRBV5-6 and TRBJ2-3, the full variable domain reads DAGVTQSPTHLIKTRGQQVTLRCSPKSGHDTVSWYQQALGQGPQFIFQYYEEEERQRGNFPDRFSGHQFPNYSSELNVNALLLGDSALYLCASRVRSGGNTDTQYFGPGTRLTVL.

The gene calls are TRBV5-4 and TRBJ1-6; D ambiguous. The germline V gene encodes CDR1 SGHNT and CDR2 YYREEE (reference sequence). There are 14 residues in the CDR3. V shed 0 bases and J shed 7 bases, with 8 bases lying between them. The chain's CDR3 is CASSLVEGNSPLHF. For the CDR3, the DNA is TGTGCCAGCAGCTTGGTTGAAGGAAATTCACCCCTCCACTTT.

The gene calls are TRBV19 and TRBJ1-6, with a tentative D call TRBD1 (5 bases). The V end lost 6 bases, the J end lost 5 bases, and 17 bases lay between the germline ends. The V gene's germline CDR1 is LNHDA and CDR2 SQIVND (reference sequence). The CDR3 has 16 amino acids. CDR3 loop: CASRERRDLNNSPLHF. DNA for the CDR3: TGTGCCAGTAGAGAGCGGAGGGACCTAAATAATTCACCCCTCCACTTT.

V and J are TRBV2 and TRBJ1-5; weak D call: TRBD1 (5 bases). Germline lookup yields CDR1 SNHLY and CDR2 FYNNEI. CDR3 size: 17 residues. Trimming pared 0 bases from V and 0 bases from J, leaving 12 bases between. The CDR3 sequence is CASSEAWGLYSNQPQHF. For the CDR3, the DNA is TGTGCCAGCAGTGAAGCGTGGGGACTGTATAGCAATCAGCCCCAGCATTTT.

This chain links TRBV24-1 with TRBJ2-7; TRBD2 aligns across 7 bases. Unmatched junction bases numbered 8, after V lost 1 base and J lost 6 bases. CDR3 size: 15 residues. Germline V gene data show CDR1 as KGHDR and CDR2 as SFDVKD. The CDR3 DNA reads as TGTGCCACCAGTGATTTTGCGGGAGAATGCCTCGAGCAGTACTTC. Translated: CATSDFAGECLEQYF.

The chain has TRBV7-2 and TRBJ2-5; 8 bases align to TRBD1. The V gene's germline CDR1 is SGHTA and CDR2 FQGNSA. This CDR3 has 14 residues. After removal of 8 bases from V and 1 base from J, the junction contained 6 bases not matched to a gene. Here the CDR3 DNA reads TGTGCCAGCCACACTGACAGGGGCCAAGAGACCCAGTACTTC. Translation gives CASHTDRGQETQYF.

The chain links TRBV5-4 to TRBJ2-7, with TRBD2 matching 8 bases. The junction had 10 bases not matched to a gene; V was cut back by 4 bases and J by 7 bases. CDR1 is SGHNT, CDR2 YYREEE, per germline (reference sequence). This CDR3 comprises 14 residues. The CDR3 loop is CASSRGGFAWEQYF. CDR3 sequence (DNA): TGTGCCAGCAGCCGGGGGGGGTTCGCCTGGGAGCAGTACTTC.

This chain joins TRBV11-3 and TRBJ2-4; D unclear. CDR3 size: 14 residues. V was cut by 1 base and J by 2 bases, with 6 bases left in between. Germline V CDR1 and CDR2: SGHNT, YENEEA. CDR3 in amino acids: CASSLGTSKNIQYF. CDR3 nucleotides: TGTGCCAGCAGCTTAGGGACGTCCAAAAACATTCAGTACTTC.

The chain is built from TRBV3-1 (or the pseudogene TRBV3-2) and TRBJ2-5; 9 bases map to TRBD1. CDR1 is LGHDT and CDR2 is YNNKEL in the germline V gene (reference sequence). This CDR3 has 14 amino acids. Trimming at V came to 4 bases and at J to 5 bases, leaving 5 bases not matched to a gene. CDR3 sequence (DNA): TGTGCCAGCAGCCCGGGACAGGGCATGGAGACCCAGTACTTC. Amino acids: CASSPGQGMETQYF.

This rearrangement joins TRBV7-6 to TRBJ2-7, with 7 positions matching TRBD2. V shed 4 bases and J 1 base; nucleotides not matched to a gene: 4. In germline, CDR1 is SGHVS, CDR2 FNYEAQ. This CDR3 is built from 14 residues. The DNA for the CDR3 is TGTGCCAGCAGCTCGTGGGGGGGTTCCTACGAGCAGTACTTC. Its protein product is CASSSWGGSYEQYF. Combining the CDR3 with reference TRBV7-6 and TRBJ2-7 gives the whole variable domain GAGVSQSPRYKVTKRGQDVALRCDPISGHVSLYWYRQALGQGPEFLTYFNYEAQQDKSGLPNDRFSAERPEGSISTLTIQRTEQRDSAMYRCASSSWGGSYEQYFGPGTRLTVT.

The CDR3 is CASSPPVGANYGYTF. The CDR3 DNA sequence: TGTGCCAGCAGCCCGCCTGTGGGAGCTAACTATGGCTACACCTTC. This chain uses TRBV5-4 with TRBJ1-2; unclear D gene. CDR1 is SGHNT, CDR2 YYREEE, per germline (reference sequence). This CDR3 spans 15 amino acids. Trimming left V 4 bases short and J 0 bases short, with 13 bases between.

The V and J genes are TRBV6-4 and TRBJ2-7, with 8 bases aligning to TRBD1. This CDR3 region has 15 residues. Germline V gene sequence: CDR1 MRHNA, CDR2 SNTAGT. Trimming took 5 bases from V and 2 from J; bases not matched to a gene: 8. As DNA, the CDR3 is TGTGCCAGCAGTCCCCGGGACAGGCAAACCTACGAGCAGTACTTC. It is translated as CASSPRDRQTYEQYF.

V usage is TRBV11-2 and J usage is TRBJ2-1; D gene ambiguous. Germline V gene sequence: CDR1 SGHAT, CDR2 FQNNGV. This CDR3 has 13 residues. V was clipped by 8 bases and J by 9 bases, with 17 bases between them. The CDR3 DNA is TGTGCCAGCGCTCTCGCCACTCACGGTGAGCAGTTCTTC. It specifies CASALATHGEQFF.

The chain's CDR3 is CASSKGSLNSPLHF. As DNA, the CDR3 is TGTGCCAGCAGCAAGGGATCCCTTAATTCACCCCTCCACTTT. The V and J genes are TRBV21-1 and TRBJ1-6. TRBV21-1 is flagged as a pseudogene. The CDR3 extends over 14 amino acids.

The chain links TRBV27 to TRBJ2-2; 8 nucleotides match TRBD2. The CDR3 extends over 15 amino acids. Germline V CDR1 and CDR2: MNHEY, SMNVEV (reference sequence). With 2 bases clipped from V and 4 bases from J, the junction kept 3 bases outside the gene matches. CDR3 nucleotide sequence: TGTGCCAGCAGTTTAAAAAGCGGGAGCACCGGGGAGCTGTTTTTT. This gives the protein CASSLKSGSTGELFF.

The chain combines TRBV11-3 with TRBJ1-4; no reliable D call. The CDR3 has 19 residues. V was pared by 1 base and J by 8 bases, with 26 bases between. Germline CDR1 is SGHNT and CDR2 is YENEEA. CDR3 bases: TGTGCCAGCAGCTTAGTCGGGATCTGCTTGCGGACTTCCATAGAAAAACTGTTTTTT. It specifies CASSLVGICLRTSIEKLFF.

The rearrangement uses TRBV9 and TRBJ1-3; D call uncertain. Between the trimmed V and J ends, which lost 0 bases and 4 bases, there was a span of 8 bases. The CDR3 is made up of 14 amino acids. Germline CDR1 and CDR2: SGDLS and YYNGEE. CDR3 in DNA: TGTGCCAGCAGCGTAGAAGGGAAAGGAAACACCATATATTTT. Translation: CASSVEGKGNTIYF.

This clone occurred once. The rearrangement uses TRBV5-4 and TRBJ1-1; tentative D call: TRBD1 (5 bases). CDR1 is SGHNT, CDR2 YYREEE, per germline (reference sequence). The CDR3 is 14 residues long. Trimming left V 7 bases short and J 5 bases short, with 18 bases between. CDR3 loop: CASARRGMGTEAFF. The CDR3, as DNA: TGTGCCAGCGCCCGGCGGGGGATGGGGACTGAAGCTTTCTTT.

This clone is a singleton in its sample. The chain joins TRBV18 to TRBJ2-5; D ambiguous. The germline CDR1 and CDR2 sequences are KGHSH and LQKENI. This CDR3 has 14 amino acids. Trimming left V 1 base short and J 6 bases short, with 12 bases between. The DNA for the CDR3 is TGTGCCAGCTCACCACTCGAGGCCTTGAAGACCCAGTACTTC. Translation gives CASSPLEALKTQYF.

The sample holds one count of this clone. V usage is TRBV24-1 and J usage is TRBJ2-1; TRBD2 agrees at 7 bases. The CDR3 length is 12 residues. V was pared by 4 bases and J by 15 bases, with 8 bases of the junction left unmatched. Germline CDR1 KGHDR, CDR2 SFDVKD. The DNA for the CDR3 is TGTGCCACCAGTGAGATCACTAGCGCGCCGTTCTTC. Translation gives CATSEITSAPFF.

The CDR3 DNA reads as TGTGCCACCAGTGACCTAGGACATGGCTACACCTTC. This codes for CATSDLGHGYTF. The rearrangement links TRBV24-1 to TRBJ1-2; no firm D call. CDR3 length: 12 amino acids. Germline V gene sequence: CDR1 KGHDR, CDR2 SFDVKD. The ends were cut back, 4 bases at V and 6 bases at J, with 8 bases in the middle.

This sequence joins TRBV6-5 and TRBJ2-5, with D maybe TRBD2 (5 bases). The CDR3 loop spans 15 amino acids. V was shortened by 6 bases and J by 2 bases, with 16 bases between the two germline ends. From germline, CDR1 is MNHEY and CDR2 SVGAGI. CDR3 sequence (DNA): TGTGCCAGCAGCCCATTTGAGAGCGGACAAGAGACCCAGTACTTC. Its translation: CASSPFESGQETQYF.

Concerning this clone: The identical CDR3 is also encoded by other nucleotide sequences in the sample. The chain recombines TRBV24-1 with TRBJ2-1; D is unclear. Trimming took 1 base from V and 4 from J, leaving 1 base between them. The CDR3 runs 12 residues. Germline values: CDR1 KGHDR, CDR2 SFDVKD. The CDR3 spells CATSDLYNEQFF. CDR3 sequence (DNA): TGTGCCACCAGTGATTTATACAATGAGCAGTTCTTC.

The table lists this clone with a count of one. The chain carries TRBV30 and TRBJ1-1; D perhaps matches TRBD1 (5 bases). V lost 2 bases, J lost 7 bases, and 11 bases lay in between. The CDR3 totals 12 residues. The germline CDR1 and CDR2 sequences are GTSNPN and SVGIG (reference sequence). The CDR3 DNA follows: TGTGCCTGGAGTTGGGTTCAGGGTGAAGCTTTCTTT. It translates to CAWSWVQGEAFF.

CDR3 sequence (DNA): TGTGCCAGCAGCACCCACAGGGAGGACGAGCAGTACTTC. Amino acids: CASSTHREDEQYF. The chain couples TRBV7-2 to TRBJ2-7; D may be TRBD1 or TRBD2 (6 bases each). The CDR3 spans 13 residues. Germline lookup yields CDR1 SGHTA and CDR2 FQGNSA. V was trimmed by 5 bases and J by 5 bases, leaving 13 bases between them.